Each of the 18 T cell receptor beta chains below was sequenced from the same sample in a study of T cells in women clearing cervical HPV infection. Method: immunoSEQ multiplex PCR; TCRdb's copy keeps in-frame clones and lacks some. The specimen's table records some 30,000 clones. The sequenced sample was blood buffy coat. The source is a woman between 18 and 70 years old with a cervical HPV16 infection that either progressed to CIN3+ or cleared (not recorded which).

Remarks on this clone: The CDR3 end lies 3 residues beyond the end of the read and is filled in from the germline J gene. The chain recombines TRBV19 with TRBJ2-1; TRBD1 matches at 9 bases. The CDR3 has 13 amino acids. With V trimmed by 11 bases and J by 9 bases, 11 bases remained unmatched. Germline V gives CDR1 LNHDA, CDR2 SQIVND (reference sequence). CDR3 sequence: CACIRDRDGEQFF. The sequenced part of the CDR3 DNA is TGTGCCTGCATTCGGGACAGGGATGGTGAG.

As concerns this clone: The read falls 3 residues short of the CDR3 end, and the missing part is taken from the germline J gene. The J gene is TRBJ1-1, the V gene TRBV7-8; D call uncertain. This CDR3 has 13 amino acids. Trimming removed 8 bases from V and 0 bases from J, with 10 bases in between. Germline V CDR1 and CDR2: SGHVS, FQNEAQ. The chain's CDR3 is CASQWRLNTEAFF. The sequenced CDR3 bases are TGTGCCAGCCAGTGGCGGTTGAACACTGAA.

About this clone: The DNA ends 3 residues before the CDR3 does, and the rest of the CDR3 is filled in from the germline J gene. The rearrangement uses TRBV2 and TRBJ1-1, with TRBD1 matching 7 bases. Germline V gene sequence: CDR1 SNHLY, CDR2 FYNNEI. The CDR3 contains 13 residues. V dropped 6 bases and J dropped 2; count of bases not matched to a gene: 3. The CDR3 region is CASRGTANTEAFF. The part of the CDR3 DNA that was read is TGTGCCAGCAGGGGGACAGCCAACACTGAA.

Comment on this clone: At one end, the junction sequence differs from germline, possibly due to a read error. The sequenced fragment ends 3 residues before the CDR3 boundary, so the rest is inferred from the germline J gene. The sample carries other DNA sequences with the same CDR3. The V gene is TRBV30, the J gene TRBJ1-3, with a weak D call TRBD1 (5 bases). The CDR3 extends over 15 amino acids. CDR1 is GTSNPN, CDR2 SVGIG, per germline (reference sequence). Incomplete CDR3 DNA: TGTGCCTGGAGGAAAGACAGACTCTCTGGAAACACT. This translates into CAWRKDRLSGNT. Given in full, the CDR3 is CAWRKDRLSGNTIYF. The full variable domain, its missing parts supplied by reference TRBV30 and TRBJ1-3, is SQTIHQWPATLVQPVGSPLSLECTVEGTSNPNLYWYRQAAGRGLQLLFYSVGIGQISSEVPQNLSASRPQDRQFILSSKKLLLSDSGFYLCAWRKDRLSGNTIYFGEGSWLTVV.

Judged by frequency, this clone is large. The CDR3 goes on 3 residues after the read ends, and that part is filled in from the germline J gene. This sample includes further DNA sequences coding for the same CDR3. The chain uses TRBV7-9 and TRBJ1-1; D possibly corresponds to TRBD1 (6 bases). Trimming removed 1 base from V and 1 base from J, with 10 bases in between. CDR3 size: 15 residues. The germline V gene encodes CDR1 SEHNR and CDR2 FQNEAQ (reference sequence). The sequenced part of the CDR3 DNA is TGTGCCAGCAGCTTAGGGGGGACATCGAACACTGAA. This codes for CASSLGGTSNTE. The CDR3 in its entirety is CASSLGGTSNTEAFF.

CDR3 region: CAIREGQGVVRGYTF. The CDR3 bases that were read are TGTGCCATCAGAGAGGGACAGGGAGTTGTTCGTGGC. The rearrangement joins TRBV10-3 to TRBJ1-2; 9 bases are shared with TRBD1. The sequenced fragment ends 3 residues before the CDR3 boundary, so the rest is inferred from the germline J gene. Trimming at V came to 6 bases and at J to 7 bases, leaving 12 bases not matched to a gene. Germline CDR1 is ENHRY and CDR2 is SYGVKD. CDR3 size: 15 residues.

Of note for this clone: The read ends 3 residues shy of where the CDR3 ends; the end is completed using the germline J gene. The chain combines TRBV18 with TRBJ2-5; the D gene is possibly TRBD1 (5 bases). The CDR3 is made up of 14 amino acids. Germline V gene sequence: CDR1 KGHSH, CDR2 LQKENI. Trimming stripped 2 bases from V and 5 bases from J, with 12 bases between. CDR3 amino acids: CASSPTISGETQYF. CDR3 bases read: TGTGCCAGCTCACCAACAATATCAGGGGAGACC.

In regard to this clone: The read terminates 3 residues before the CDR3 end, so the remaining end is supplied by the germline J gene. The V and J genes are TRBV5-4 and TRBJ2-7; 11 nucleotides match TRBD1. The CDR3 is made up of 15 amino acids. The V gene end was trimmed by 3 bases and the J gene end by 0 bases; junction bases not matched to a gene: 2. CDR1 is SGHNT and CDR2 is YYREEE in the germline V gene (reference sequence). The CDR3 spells CASSWDRGGSYEQYF. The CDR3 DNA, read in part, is TGTGCCAGCAGCTGGGACAGGGGGGGCTCCTACGAG.

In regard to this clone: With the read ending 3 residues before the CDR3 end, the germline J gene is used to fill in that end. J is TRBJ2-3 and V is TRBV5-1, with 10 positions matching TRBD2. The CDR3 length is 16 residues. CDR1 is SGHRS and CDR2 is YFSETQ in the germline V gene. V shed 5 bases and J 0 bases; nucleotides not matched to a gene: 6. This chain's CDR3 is CASRGLAGASTDTQYF. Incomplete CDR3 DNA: TGCGCCAGCAGGGGTCTAGCGGGGGCTAGCACAGATACG.

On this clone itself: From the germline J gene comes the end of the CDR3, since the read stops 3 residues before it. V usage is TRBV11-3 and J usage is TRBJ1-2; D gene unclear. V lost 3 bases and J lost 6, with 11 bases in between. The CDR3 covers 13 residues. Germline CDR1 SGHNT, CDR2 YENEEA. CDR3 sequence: CASSFSRAHGYTF. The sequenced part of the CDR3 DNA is TGTGCCAGCAGCTTCAGTAGGGCACATGGC.

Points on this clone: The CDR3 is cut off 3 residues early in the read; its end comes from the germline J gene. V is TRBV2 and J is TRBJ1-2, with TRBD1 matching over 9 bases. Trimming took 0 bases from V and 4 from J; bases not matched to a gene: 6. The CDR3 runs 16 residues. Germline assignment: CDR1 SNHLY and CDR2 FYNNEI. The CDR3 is CASSEARGQGSYGYTF. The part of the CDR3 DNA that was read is TGTGCCAGCAGTGAAGCGCGAGGACAGGGGAGCTATGGC. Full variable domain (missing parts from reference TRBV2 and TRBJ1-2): EPEVTQTPSHQVTQMGQEVILRCVPISNHLYFYWYRQILGQKVEFLVSFYNNEISEKSEIFDDQFSVERPDGSNFTLKIRSTKLEDSAMYFCASSEARGQGSYGYTFGSGTRLTVV.

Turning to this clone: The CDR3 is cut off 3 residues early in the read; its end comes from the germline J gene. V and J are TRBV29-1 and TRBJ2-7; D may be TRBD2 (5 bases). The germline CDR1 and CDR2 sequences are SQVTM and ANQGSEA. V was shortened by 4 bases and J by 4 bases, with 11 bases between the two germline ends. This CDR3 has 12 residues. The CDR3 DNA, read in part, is TGCAGCGTTGTGGACTGGCTTTACGAG. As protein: CSVVDWLYE. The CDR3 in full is CSVVDWLYEQYF.

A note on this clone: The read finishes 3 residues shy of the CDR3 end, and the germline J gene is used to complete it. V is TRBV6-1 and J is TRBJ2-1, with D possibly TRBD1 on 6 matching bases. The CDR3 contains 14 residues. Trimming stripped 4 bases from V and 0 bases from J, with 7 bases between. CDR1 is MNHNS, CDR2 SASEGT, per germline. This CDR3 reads CASSVQGSYNEQFF. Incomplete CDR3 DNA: TGTGCCAGCAGTGTACAGGGCTCCTACAATGAG.

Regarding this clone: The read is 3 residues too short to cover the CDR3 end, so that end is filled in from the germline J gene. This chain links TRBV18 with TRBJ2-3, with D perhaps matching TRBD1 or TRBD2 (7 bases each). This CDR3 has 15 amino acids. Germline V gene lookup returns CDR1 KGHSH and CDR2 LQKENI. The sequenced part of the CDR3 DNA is TGTGCCAGCTCACGGGAGGGGGCGCCACAAGAGACG. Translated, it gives CASSREGAPQET. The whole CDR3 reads CASSREGAPQETQYF.

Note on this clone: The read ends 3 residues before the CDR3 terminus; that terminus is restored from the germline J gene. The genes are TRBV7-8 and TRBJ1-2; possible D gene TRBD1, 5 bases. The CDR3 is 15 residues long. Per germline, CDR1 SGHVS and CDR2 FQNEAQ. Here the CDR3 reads CASSLGRVDADTYTF. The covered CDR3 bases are TGTGCCAGCAGCTTAGGCAGGGTAGACGCAGATACC.

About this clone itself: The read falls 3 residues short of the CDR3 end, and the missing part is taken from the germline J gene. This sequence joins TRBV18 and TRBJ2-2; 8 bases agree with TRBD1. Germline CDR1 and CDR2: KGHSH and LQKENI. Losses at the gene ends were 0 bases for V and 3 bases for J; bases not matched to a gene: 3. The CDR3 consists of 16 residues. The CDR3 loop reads CASSPPNRGDTGELFF. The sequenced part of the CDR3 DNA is TGTGCCAGCTCACCACCGAACAGGGGGGACACCGGGGAG.

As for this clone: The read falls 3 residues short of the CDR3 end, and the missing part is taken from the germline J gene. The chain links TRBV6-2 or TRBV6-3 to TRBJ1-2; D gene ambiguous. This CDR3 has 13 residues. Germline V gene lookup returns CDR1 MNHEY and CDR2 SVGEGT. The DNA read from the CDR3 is TGTGCCAGCAGTTACTCCGGGGTAGCGGGC. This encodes CASSYSGVAG. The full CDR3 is CASSYSGVAGYTF.

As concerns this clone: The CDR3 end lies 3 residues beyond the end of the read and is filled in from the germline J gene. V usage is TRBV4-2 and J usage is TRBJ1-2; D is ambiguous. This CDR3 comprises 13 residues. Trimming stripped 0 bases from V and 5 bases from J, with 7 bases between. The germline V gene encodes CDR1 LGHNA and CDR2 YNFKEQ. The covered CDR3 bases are TGTGCCAGCAGCCAAGACCGGGGTTATGGC. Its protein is CASSQDRGYG. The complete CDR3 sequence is CASSQDRGYGYTF.